This T cell receptor (beta chain) was captured in a study of blood T cell repertoires in COVID-19. Across the whole study: Acute-phase and convalescent COVID-19 samples originated in the United States, Italy and Spain.

Per germline, CDR1 MGHRA and CDR2 YSYEKL. The CDR3 is 15 residues long. V was clipped by 4 bases and J by 1 base; unmatched bases: 5. Generated by immunoSEQ multiplex PCR, the TCRdb table keeps only in-frame clones and is missing some. Seen here are over 120,000 clones, 81% observed once, and the top ten hold around 8.5%. This receptor was obtained from a human donor in a cohort sampled during active COVID-19. This rearrangement joins TRBV4-1 to TRBJ1-1, with 8 bases identical to TRBD1. Sequencing was done on a sample of peripheral blood. DNA for the CDR3: TGCGCCAGCAGCCGCACGGACAGGGCGAACACTGAAGCTTTCTTT. As protein: CASSRTDRANTEAFF.